The 8 T cell receptor beta chains below all came from one sample that was sequenced in a study of blood T cell repertoires in COVID-19. TCRdb's table, derived via immunoSEQ multiplex PCR, lists solely in-frame clones and lacks some. Here the sample spans hundreds of thousands of clones, around 89% being singletons. Sequenced material: peripheral blood. Receptors originate from a woman under 40 with COVID-19, enrolled during active disease.

The rearrangement uses TRBV3-1 (or the pseudogene TRBV3-2) and TRBJ2-2; the match to TRBD2 covers 12 bases. This CDR3 region has 22 residues. The trim removed 0 bases at V and 3 bases at J, leaving 17 bases unmatched. Germline V lookup: CDR1 LGHDT, CDR2 YNNKEL (reference sequence). CDR3 sequence reads: CASSQDLGGSSGRARDTGELFF. DNA of the CDR3: TGTGCCAGCAGCCAAGATCTGGGGGGGTCTAGCGGGAGGGCCCGCGACACCGGGGAGCTGTTTTTT.

The genes are TRBV18 and TRBJ2-2; the match to TRBD1 covers 8 bases. Germline values: CDR1 KGHSH, CDR2 LQKENI. J was trimmed by 6 bases and V by 3 bases; bases with no gene match: 9. CDR3 length: 16 residues. The CDR3 bases are TGTGCCAGCTCACCGATGACAGGGGATTTTTCCGGGGAGCTGTTTTTT. This encodes CASSPMTGDFSGELFF.

V gene TRBV3-1 (or the pseudogene TRBV3-2) combines with J gene TRBJ2-5, with TRBD2 matching 11 bases. There are 18 residues in the CDR3. After removal of 1 base from V and 5 bases from J, the junction contained 12 bases not matched to a gene. Looked up from germline, CDR1 is LGHDT and CDR2 is YNNKEL (reference sequence). The CDR3 region has the DNA TGTGCCAGCAGCCAAGGTAGCCTAGCGGGAGGCCCACGGGAGACCCAGTACTTC. It is translated as CASSQGSLAGGPRETQYF.

CDR3 DNA sequence: TGTGCCAGCAGTGAAGAGGGGGTAGTCTCGGGGAGCAATCAGCCCCAGCATTTT. Translated: CASSEEGVVSGSNQPQHF. The J gene is TRBJ1-5, the V gene TRBV6-4; D is perhaps TRBD1 (6 bases). CDR1 and CDR2 from the germline V gene are MRHNA and SNTAGT. The germline V and J ends were trimmed by 3 bases and 1 base, with 19 bases remaining between them. CDR3 length: 18 residues.

The rearrangement links TRBV28 to TRBJ1-4, with D maybe TRBD1 (6 bases). This CDR3 has 15 residues. Trimming shortened V by 5 bases and J by 3 bases, and 13 bases separated the two germline ends. CDR1 is MDHEN, CDR2 SYDVKM, per germline. CDR3 coding DNA: TGTGCCAGCAGTAGACCTCCAGGGGCTAATGAAAAACTGTTTTTT. It specifies CASSRPPGANEKLFF.

This clone has just one count. The chain couples TRBV18 to TRBJ1-6; 7 nucleotides agree with TRBD1. Germline V gene data show CDR1 as KGHSH and CDR2 as LQKENI. V was clipped by 5 bases and J by 8 bases; unmatched bases: 12. CDR3 length equals 16 residues. CDR3 loop: CASSSRDSLADSPLHF. In DNA, the CDR3 is TGTGCCAGCTCATCCAGGGACAGCCTCGCTGATTCACCCCTCCACTTT.

This rearrangement joins TRBV30 to TRBJ2-1, with TRBD2 identical over 13 bases. This CDR3 spans 15 amino acids. J was trimmed by 7 bases and V by 2 bases; bases with no gene match: 5. CDR1 and CDR2 from the germline V gene are GTSNPN and SVGIG (reference sequence). CDR3 in amino acids: CAWSSGLAGVNEQFF. The CDR3 bases are TGTGCCTGGAGTTCAGGACTAGCGGGAGTTAATGAGCAGTTCTTC.

The chain couples TRBV7-9 to TRBJ2-5; 7 nucleotides match TRBD2. The CDR3 consists of 13 residues. The V gene end was trimmed by 8 bases and the J gene end by 5 bases; junction bases not matched to a gene: 8. Germline CDR1 is SEHNR and CDR2 is FQNEAQ (reference sequence). CDR3 loop: CASLASGTETQYF. The CDR3 DNA reads TGTGCCAGCTTAGCTAGCGGCACGGAGACCCAGTACTTC.